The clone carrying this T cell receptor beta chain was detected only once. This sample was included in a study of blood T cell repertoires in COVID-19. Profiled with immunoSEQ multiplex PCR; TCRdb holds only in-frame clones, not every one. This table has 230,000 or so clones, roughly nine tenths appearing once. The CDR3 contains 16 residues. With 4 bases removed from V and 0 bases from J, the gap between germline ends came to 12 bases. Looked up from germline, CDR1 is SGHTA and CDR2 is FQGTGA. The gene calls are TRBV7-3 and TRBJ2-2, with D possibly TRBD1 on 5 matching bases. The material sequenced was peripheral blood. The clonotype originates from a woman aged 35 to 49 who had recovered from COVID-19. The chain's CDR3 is CASSSQGTTNTGELFF. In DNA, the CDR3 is TGTGCCAGCAGCTCTCAGGGTACCACGAACACCGGGGAGCTGTTTTTT.